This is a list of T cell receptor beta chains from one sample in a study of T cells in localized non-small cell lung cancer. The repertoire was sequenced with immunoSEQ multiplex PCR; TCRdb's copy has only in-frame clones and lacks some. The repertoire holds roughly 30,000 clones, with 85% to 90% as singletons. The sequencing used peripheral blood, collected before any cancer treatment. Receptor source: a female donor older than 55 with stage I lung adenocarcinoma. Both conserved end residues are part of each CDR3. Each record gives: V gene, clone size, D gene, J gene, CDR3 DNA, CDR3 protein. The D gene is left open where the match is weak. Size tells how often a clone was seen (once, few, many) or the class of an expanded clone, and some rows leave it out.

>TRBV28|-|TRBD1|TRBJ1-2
TGTGCCAGCAGGCGTCCGGGACAGGGCTGGGATGGCTACACCTTC
CASRRPGQGWDGYTF
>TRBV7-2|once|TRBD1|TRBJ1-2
TGTGCCGAAGAAACCGGGACAGGGGCTTTCTATGGCTACACCTTC
CAEETGTGAFYGYTF
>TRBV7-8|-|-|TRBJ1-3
TGTGCCAGCAGCGTTACGACACTGATCTCTGGAAACACCATATATTTT
CASSVTTLISGNTIYF
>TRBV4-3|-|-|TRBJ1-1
TGCGCCAGCAGCCTGGAAGTAAGCAACACTGAAGCTTTCTTT
CASSLEVSNTEAFF
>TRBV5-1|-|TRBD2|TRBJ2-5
TGCGCCAGCAAAGCGGCGGGAGGGCCAGAGACCCAGTACTTC
CASKAAGGPETQYF
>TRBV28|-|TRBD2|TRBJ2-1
TGTGCCAGCAGCGCAGCGGGAGCCACCTACAATGAGCAGTTCTTC
CASSAAGATYNEQFF
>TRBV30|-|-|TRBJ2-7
TGTGCCTGGACTTGGACTGGTTCCTACGAGCAGTACTTC
CAWTWTGSYEQYF
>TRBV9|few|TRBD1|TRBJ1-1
TGTGCCAGCAGCCCCAGACAGGGGAACACTGAAGCTTTCTTT
CASSPRQGNTEAFF
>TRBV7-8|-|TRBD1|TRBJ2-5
TGTGCCAGCAGCTTTTGGACAGGGACTCGGCAGGAGACCCAGTACTTC
CASSFWTGTRQETQYF
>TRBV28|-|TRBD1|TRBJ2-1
TGTGCCAGCAGTTTATCGGGACAGGGGCCGGGGGCCTACAATGAGCAGTTCTTC
CASSLSGQGPGAYNEQFF
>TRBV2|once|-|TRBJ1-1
TGTGCCAGCACGGGCAGGGAGAACACTGAAGCTTTCTTT
CASTGRENTEAFF
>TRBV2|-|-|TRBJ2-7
TGTGCCAGCAGTTTTGGCAGGCAGGTTTCCTACGAGCAGTACTTC
CASSFGRQVSYEQYF
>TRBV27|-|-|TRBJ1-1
TGTGCCAGCATCGAGCGGGGGAAGACTGAAGCTTTCTTT
CASIERGKTEAFF
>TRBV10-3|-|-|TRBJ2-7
TGTGCCACCGGACCTGATGTCGACGAGCAGTACTTC
CATGPDVDEQYF
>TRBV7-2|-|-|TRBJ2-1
TGTGCCAGCAGCTTAGGGGCCTCTCCGGGACGGAGGAGGGACAATGAGCAGTTCTTC
CASSLGASPGRRRDNEQFF
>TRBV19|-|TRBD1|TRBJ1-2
TGTGCCAGTAGTCCCGGACAGGGTCCCTATGGCTACACCTTC
CASSPGQGPYGYTF
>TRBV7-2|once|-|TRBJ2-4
TGTGCCAGCAGCTTAGATAGGGATCCCAAAAACATTCAGTACTTC
CASSLDRDPKNIQYF
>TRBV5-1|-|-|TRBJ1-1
TGCGCCAGCAGCTTGGAATTCGTGAACACTGAAGCTTTCTTT
CASSLEFVNTEAFF
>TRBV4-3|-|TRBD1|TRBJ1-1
TGCGCCAGCAGCCTTGGGACAGGAATGACTGAAGCTTTCTTT
CASSLGTGMTEAFF
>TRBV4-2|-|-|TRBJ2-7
TGTGCCAGCAGCCACGGACTGGGCGCCTACGAGCAGTACTTC
CASSHGLGAYEQYF
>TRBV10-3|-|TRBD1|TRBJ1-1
TGTGCCACCAAAGCCAGAACAGGGGTTTTGACTGAAGCTTTCTTT
CATKARTGVLTEAFF
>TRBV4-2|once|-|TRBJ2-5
TGTGCCAGCAGCCAAAGTAAAGCATCGGAGACCCAGTACTTC
CASSQSKASETQYF
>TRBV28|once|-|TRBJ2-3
TGTGCCAGCAGTTTCGGCGGCACAGATACGCAGTATTTT
CASSFGGTDTQYF
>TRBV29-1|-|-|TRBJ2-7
TGCAGCGCCGGGGACTCCTACGAGCAGTACTTC
CSAGDSYEQYF
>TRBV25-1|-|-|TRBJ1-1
TGTGCCAGCAGTGAGTTCCCCTGCTTGTCGGAAGCTTTCTTT
CASSEFPCLSEAFF
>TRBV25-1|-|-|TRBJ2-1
TGTGCCAGCAGTGTCCCCCAGGGGTGGGCCTACAATGAGCAGTTCTTC
CASSVPQGWAYNEQFF
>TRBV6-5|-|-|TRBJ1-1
TGTGCCAGCAGTACAGGGTATAATGCTGCCACTGAAGCTTTCTTT
CASSTGYNAATEAFF
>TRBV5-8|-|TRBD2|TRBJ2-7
TGTGCCAGCAGCCAGACTAGCGGGACATCCTACGAGCAGTACTTC
CASSQTSGTSYEQYF
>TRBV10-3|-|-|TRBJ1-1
TGTGCCATCAAGATGGGGGGGGCGCAGACTGAAGCTTTCTTT
CAIKMGGAQTEAFF
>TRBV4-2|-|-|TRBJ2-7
TGTGCCAGCAGCCCTACGCTAGCGTCCCTTTACGAGCAGTACTTC
CASSPTLASLYEQYF
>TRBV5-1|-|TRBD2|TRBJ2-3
TGCGCCAGCAGCCTGACGGGACTAGCGGGAGGTATGGATACGCAGTATTTT
CASSLTGLAGGMDTQYF
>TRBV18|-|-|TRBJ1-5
TGTGCCAGCTCACCTGGGGGTGGCAATCAGCCCCAGCATTTT
CASSPGGGNQPQHF
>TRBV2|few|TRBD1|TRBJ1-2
TGTGCCAGCAGAGACAGGGAGGGAACCTATGGCTACACCTTC
CASRDREGTYGYTF
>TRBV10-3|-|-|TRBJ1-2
TGTGCCATCAGTGAGTCGGGGGACTATGGCTACACCTTC
CAISESGDYGYTF
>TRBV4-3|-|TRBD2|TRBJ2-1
TGCGCCAGCAGCCAAGACGGGGGGTCTAGACTAGCGGGAGGGTACAATGAGCAGTTCTTC
CASSQDGGSRLAGGYNEQFF